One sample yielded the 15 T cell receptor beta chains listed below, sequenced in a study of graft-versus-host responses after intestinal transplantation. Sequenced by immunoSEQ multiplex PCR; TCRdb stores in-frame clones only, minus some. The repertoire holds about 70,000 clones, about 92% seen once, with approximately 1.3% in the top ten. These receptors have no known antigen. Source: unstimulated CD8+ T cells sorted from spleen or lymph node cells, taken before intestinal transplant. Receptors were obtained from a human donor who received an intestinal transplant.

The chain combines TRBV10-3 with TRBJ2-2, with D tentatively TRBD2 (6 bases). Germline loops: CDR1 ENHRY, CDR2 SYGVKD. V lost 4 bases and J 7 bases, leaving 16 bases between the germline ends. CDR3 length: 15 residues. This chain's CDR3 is CAISVGGELGGELFF. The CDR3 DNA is TGTGCCATCAGTGTCGGGGGTGAACTAGGCGGGGAGCTGTTTTTT.

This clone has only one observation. The CDR3 nucleotides read TGTGCCAGTAGTAAGGTTACTAGGGAGGGCGTCCCGGTTGGCTACACCTTC. This sequence encodes CASSKVTREGVPVGYTF. This chain joins TRBV19 and TRBJ1-2; D gene unclear. Trimming left V 4 bases short and J 7 bases short, with 25 bases between. Germline V lookup: CDR1 LNHDA, CDR2 SQIVND (reference sequence). The CDR3 loop spans 17 amino acids.

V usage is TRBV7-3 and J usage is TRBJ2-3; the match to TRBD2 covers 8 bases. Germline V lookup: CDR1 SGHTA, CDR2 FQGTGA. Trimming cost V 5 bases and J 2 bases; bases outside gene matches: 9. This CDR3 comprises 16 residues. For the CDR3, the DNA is TGTGCCAGCAGCCCTGAAGCGGGGGCCATCACAGATACGCAGTATTTT. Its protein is CASSPEAGAITDTQYF.

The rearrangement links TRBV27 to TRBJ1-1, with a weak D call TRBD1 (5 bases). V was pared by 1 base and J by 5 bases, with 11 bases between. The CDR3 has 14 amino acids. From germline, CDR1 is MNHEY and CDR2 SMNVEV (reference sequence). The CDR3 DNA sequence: TGTGCCAGCAGTTTATTGGGGGGAGGGACTGAAGCTTTCTTT. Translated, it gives CASSLLGGGTEAFF.

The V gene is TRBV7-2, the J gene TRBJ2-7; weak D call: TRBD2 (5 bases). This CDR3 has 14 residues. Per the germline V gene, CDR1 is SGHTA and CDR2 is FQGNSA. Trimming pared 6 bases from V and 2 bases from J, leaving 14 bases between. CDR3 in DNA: TGTGCCAGCAGTCTCGGGCGGGCGGCCTACGAGCAGTACTTC. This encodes CASSLGRAAYEQYF.

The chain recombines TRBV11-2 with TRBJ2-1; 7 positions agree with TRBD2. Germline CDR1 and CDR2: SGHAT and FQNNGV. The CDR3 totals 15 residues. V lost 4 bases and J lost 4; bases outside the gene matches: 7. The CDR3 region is CASSSTAGTYNEQFF. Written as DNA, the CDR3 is TGTGCCAGCAGCTCCACAGCGGGAACATACAATGAGCAGTTCTTC.

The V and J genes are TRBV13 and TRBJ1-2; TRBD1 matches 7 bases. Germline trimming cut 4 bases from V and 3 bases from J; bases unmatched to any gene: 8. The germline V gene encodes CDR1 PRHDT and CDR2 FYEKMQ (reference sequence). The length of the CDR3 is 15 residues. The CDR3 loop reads CASSSTRDSHYGYTF. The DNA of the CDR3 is TGTGCCAGCAGCTCGACCCGGGACAGCCACTATGGCTACACCTTC.

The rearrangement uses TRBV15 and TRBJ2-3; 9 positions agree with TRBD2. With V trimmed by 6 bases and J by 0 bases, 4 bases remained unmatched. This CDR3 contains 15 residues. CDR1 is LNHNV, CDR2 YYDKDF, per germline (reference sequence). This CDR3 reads CATSPGTSSTDTQYF. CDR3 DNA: TGTGCCACCAGTCCCGGGACTAGCAGCACAGATACGCAGTATTTT.

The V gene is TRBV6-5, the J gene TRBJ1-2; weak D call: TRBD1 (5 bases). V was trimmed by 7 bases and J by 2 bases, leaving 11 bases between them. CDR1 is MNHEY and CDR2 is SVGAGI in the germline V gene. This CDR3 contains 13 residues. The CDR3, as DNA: TGTGCCAGCACCCCGCGGGGGAACTATGGCTACACCTTC. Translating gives CASTPRGNYGYTF.

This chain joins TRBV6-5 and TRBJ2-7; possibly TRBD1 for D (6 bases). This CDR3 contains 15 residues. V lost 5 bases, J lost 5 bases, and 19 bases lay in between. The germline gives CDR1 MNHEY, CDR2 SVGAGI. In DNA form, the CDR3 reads TGTGCCAGCAGTCCCCGTGGGCAGGGGTGGCACGAGCAGTACTTC. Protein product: CASSPRGQGWHEQYF.

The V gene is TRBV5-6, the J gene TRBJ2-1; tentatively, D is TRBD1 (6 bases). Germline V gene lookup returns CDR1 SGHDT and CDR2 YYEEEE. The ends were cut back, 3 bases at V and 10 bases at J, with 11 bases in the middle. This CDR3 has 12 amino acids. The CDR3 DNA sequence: TGTGCCAGCAGCTCGGGACAAGGGGAGCAGTTCTTC. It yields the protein CASSSGQGEQFF.

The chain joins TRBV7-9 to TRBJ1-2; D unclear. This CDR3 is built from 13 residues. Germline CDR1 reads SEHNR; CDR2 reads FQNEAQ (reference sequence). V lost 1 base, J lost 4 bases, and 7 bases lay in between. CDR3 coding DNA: TGTGCCAGCAGCTTAGTTCTCAGCTATGGCTACACCTTC. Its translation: CASSLVLSYGYTF.

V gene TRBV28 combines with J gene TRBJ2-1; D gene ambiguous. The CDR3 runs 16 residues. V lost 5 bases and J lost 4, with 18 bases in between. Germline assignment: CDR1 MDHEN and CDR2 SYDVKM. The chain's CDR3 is CASSPESMLTYNEQFF. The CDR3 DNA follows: TGTGCCAGCAGTCCAGAATCCATGCTCACGTACAATGAGCAGTTCTTC.

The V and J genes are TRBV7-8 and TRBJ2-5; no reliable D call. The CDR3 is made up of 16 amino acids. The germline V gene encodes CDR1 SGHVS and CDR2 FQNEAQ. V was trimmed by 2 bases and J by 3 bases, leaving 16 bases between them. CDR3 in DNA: TGTGCCAGCAGCTTATCCTTTAGCTCCGAGGAAGAGACCCAGTACTTC. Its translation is CASSLSFSSEEETQYF. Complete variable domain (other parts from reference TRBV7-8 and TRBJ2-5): GAGVSQSPRYKVAKRGQDVALRCDPISGHVSLFWYQQALGQGPEFLTYFQNEAQLDKSGLPSDRFFAERPEGSVSTLKIQRTQQEDSAVYLCASSLSFSSEEETQYFGPGTRLLVL.

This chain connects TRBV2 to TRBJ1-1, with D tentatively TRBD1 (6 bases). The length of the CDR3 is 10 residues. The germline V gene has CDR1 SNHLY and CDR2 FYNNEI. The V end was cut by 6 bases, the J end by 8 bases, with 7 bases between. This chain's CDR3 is CASRGAEAFF. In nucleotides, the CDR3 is TGTGCCAGCAGGGGGGCCGAAGCTTTCTTT.